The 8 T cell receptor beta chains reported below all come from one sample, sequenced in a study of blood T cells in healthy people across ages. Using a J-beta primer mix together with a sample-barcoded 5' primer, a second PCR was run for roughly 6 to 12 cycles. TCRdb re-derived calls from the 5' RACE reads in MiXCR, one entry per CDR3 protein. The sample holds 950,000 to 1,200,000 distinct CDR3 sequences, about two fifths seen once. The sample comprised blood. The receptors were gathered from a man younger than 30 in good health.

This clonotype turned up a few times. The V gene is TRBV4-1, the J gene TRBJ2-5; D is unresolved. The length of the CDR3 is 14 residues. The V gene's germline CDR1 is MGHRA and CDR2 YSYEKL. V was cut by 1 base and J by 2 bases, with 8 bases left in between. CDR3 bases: TGCGCCAGCAGCCAAGCTCCGTCACAAGAGACCCAGTACTTC. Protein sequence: CASSQAPSQETQYF.

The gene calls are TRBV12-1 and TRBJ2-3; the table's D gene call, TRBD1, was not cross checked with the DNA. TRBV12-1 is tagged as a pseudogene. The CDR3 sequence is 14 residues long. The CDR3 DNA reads TGTGCCAGCACTGGACAGGGGGCGAAAGATACGCAGTATTTT. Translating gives CASTGQGAKDTQYF.

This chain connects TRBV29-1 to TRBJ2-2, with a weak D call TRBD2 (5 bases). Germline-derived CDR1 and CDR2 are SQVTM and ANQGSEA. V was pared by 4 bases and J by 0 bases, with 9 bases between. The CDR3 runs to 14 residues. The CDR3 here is CSVAELANTGELFF. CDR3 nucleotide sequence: TGCAGCGTTGCGGAACTAGCGAACACCGGGGAGCTGTTTTTT.

CDR3 DNA: TGCGCCAGCAGCTTGAATACAGATAATGAAAAACTGTTTTTT. Translating gives CASSLNTDNEKLFF. The chain couples TRBV5-1 to TRBJ1-4; D not certain. The V gene's germline CDR1 is SGHRS and CDR2 YFSETQ. Trimming cost V 1 base and J 4 bases, with 8 bases left between them. This CDR3 has 14 amino acids.

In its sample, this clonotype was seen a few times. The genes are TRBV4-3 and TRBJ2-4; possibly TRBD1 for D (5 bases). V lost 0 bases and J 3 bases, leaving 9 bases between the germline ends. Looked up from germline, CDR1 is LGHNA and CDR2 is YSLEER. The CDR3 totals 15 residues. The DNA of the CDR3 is TGCGCCAGCAGCCAAGATTTAGGGGACAAAAACATTCAGTACTTC. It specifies CASSQDLGDKNIQYF.

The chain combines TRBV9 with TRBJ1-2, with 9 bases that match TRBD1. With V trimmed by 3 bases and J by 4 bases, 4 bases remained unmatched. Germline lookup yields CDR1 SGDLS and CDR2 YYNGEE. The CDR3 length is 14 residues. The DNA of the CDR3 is TGTGCCAGCAGCGAACTGGACAGGGGCTATGGCTACACCTTC. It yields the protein CASSELDRGYGYTF.

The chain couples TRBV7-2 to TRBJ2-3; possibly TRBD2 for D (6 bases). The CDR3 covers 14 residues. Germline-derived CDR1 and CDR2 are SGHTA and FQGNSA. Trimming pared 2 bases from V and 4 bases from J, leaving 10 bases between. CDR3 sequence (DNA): TGTGCCAGCAGCTTACGGGCGGGGTCAGATACGCAGTATTTT. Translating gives CASSLRAGSDTQYF.

The CDR3 sequence is CASSPQTGGGDGYTF. The CDR3 DNA follows: TGTGCCAGCAGCCCACAGACAGGGGGCGGCGATGGCTACACCTTC. The chain carries TRBV5-5 and TRBJ1-2; TRBD1 matches at 10 bases. This CDR3 is 15 amino acids long. V trimming: 4 bases; J trimming: 6 bases; junction bases outside the gene matches: 9. Per germline, CDR1 SGHKS and CDR2 YYEKEE (reference sequence).